This record covers a single TCR beta chain. This clone's antigen is unknown. This sample stems from a study of T cells expressing NK-cell markers (dated by TCRdb to 2018 to 2020). With regard to the full study: In sorted CD3+CD56+NKG2C+, CD3+CD56+NKG2C- and CD3+CD56-NKG2C+ T-cell subsets from 7 or 8 donors, TCR beta-chain repertoires were profiled. The eight sequenced donors were randomly selected healthy volunteers, three men and five women. Among the eight sequenced donors, seven were HCMV-seropositive and one was HCMV-seronegative. The libraries were sequenced on Illumina HiSeq 2000/2500, MiSeq or NextSeq, producing 2 x 150 bp reads. The full study reports these points: Those dominant clonotypes were again the most abundant among CD3+CD56-NKG2C+ cells in a few donors, at about 25-60.1%. It remained unclear whether the expanded NKG2C-expressing T cell clones were specific for HCMV antigens. In about six donors, the dominant CD3+CD56+NKG2C+ clonotypes were found to rank among the top 10 CD8+ clonotypes and to make up about 1.0-7.0% of CD8+ T cells.

HCMV-specific IgG was detected in serum with a commercial ELISA kit to determine HCMV serostatus. Ficoll density gradient centrifugation was used to isolate peripheral blood mononuclear cells from blood. The sequencing machine was an Illumina HiSeq 2000. TCR beta cDNA libraries were prepared using 5'RACE template switching, which introduced a universal primer site and unique molecular identifiers. Priming for cDNA synthesis came from the TCR beta constant segment, and two successive PCR amplification steps followed. In the source study's methods: MIGEC was used to demultiplex reads and group reads by UMI, and MiTCR was used to assemble and quantify clonotypes. To exclude erroneous sequences, only TCR cDNA sequences supported by at least two reads were retained. The tcR package was used for downstream repertoire analysis, and clonotypes were matched across fractions by CDR3 nucleotide sequence plus V segment. VDJmatch was used to annotate antigen specificity against VDJdb, with one amino acid substitution in CDR3 permitted. The reads were reprocessed in TCRdb, with one entry per CDR3 protein sequence and no accompanying DNA. The V and J calls follow TCRdb's processing rather than the paper's. The sample's table lists a count of roughly 110,000 distinct CDR3 sequences. The ten largest clones take up 18% of the sample.

The germline V gene supplies CDR1 SGHVS and CDR2 FQNEAQ. Including cysteine and phenylalanine, the CDR3 has 14 amino acids. Only the protein is available. The receptor was derived from a woman aged 18 to 69 in good health. In this chain, TRBV7-8 is recombined with TRBJ2-7; TCRdb indicates TRBD1, and absent DNA this call remains unverified. Sequencing was carried out using blood T cells: a sorted CD56 or NKG2C T cell subset, CD4+ or CD8+ T cells, or bulk PBMC T cells (not recorded which). The CDR3 here reads CASSNPGGSGEQYF.